This TCR beta chain was observed in a study of blood T cell repertoires in COVID-19. Generated by immunoSEQ multiplex PCR, the TCRdb table keeps only in-frame clones and is missing some. This table has some 100,000 clones, about 83% appearing once. CDR3 length: 16 residues. In germline, CDR1 is MNHEY, CDR2 SVGEGT. With 0 bases clipped from V and 1 base from J, the junction kept 4 bases outside the gene matches. Sequenced input: peripheral blood. The rearrangement uses TRBV6-2 or TRBV6-3 and TRBJ2-7, with 9 bases lining up with TRBD1. This TCR was sampled from a human donor in a cohort sampled during active COVID-19. For the CDR3, the DNA is TGTGCCAGCAGTTACTCGAGGACAGGGGTATCCTACGAGCAGTACTTC. This translates into CASSYSRTGVSYEQYF.